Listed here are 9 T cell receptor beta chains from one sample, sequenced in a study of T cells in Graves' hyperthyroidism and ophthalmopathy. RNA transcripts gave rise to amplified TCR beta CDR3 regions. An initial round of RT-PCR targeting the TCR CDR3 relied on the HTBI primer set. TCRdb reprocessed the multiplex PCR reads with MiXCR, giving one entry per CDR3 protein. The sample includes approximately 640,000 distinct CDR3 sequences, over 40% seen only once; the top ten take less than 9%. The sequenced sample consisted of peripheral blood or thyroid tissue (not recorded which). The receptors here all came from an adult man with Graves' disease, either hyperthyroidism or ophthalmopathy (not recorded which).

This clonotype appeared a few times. CDR3 loop: CASSLGGGASGETQYF. In DNA, the CDR3 is TGTGCCAGCAGCTTGGGCGGGGGGGCTTCCGGAGAGACCCAGTACTTC. The rearrangement links TRBV7-9 to TRBJ2-5; the match to TRBD2 covers 9 bases. The V gene's germline CDR1 is SEHNR and CDR2 FQNEAQ (reference sequence). J was trimmed by 4 bases and V by 3 bases; bases with no gene match: 9. CDR3 length equals 16 residues.

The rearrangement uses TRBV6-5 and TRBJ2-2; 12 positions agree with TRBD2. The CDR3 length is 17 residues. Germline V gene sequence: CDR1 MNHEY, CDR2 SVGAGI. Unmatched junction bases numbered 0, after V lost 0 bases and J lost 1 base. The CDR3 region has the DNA TGTGCCAGCAGTTACTCGGGACTAGCGGGGAACACCGGGGAGCTGTTTTTT. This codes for CASSYSGLAGNTGELFF.

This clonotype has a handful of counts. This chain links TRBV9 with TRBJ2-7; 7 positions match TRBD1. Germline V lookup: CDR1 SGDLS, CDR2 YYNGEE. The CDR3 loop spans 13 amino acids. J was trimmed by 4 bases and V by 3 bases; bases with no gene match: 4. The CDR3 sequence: CASSAQGEYEQYF. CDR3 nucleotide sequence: TGTGCCAGCAGCGCTCAGGGGGAGTACGAGCAGTACTTC.

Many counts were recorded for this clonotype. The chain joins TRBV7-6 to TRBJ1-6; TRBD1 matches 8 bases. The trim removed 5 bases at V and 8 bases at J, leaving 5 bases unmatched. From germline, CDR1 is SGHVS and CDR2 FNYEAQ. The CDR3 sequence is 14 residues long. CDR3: CASSTGQGDSPLHF. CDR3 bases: TGTGCCAGCAGCACAGGACAGGGCGATTCACCCCTCCACTTT.

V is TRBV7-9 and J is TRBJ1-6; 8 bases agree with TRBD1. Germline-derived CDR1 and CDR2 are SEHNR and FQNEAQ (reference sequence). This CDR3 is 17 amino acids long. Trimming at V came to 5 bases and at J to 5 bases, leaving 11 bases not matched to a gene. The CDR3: CASSQDLAGQDNSPLHF. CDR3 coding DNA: TGTGCCAGCAGCCAAGATCTAGCGGGACAGGATAATTCACCCCTCCACTTT.

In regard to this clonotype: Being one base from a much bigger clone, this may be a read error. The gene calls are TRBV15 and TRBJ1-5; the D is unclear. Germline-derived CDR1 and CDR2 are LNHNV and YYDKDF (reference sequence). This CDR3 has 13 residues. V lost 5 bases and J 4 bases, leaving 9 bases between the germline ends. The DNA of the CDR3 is TGTGCCACCAGCTCTGGGAGAAATCAGCCCCAGCATTTT. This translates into CATSSGRNQPQHF.

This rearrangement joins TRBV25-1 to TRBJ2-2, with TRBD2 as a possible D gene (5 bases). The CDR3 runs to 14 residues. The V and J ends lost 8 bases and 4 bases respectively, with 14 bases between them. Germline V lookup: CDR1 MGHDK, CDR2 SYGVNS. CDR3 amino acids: CASGRNLGTGELFF. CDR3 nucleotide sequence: TGTGCCAGCGGGAGAAATCTGGGCACCGGGGAGCTGTTTTTT.

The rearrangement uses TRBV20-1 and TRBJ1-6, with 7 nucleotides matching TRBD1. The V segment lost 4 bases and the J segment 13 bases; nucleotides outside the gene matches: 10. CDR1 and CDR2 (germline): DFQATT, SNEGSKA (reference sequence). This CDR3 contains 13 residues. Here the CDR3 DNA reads TGCAGTGCTAATCCAGGGGGAAATCAGCCCCTCCACTTT. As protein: CSANPGGNQPLHF.

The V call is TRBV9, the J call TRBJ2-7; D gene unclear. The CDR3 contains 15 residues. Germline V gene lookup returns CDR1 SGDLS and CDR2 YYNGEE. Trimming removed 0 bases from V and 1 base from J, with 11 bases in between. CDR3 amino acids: CASSVGTLRSYEQYF. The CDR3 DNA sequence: TGTGCCAGCAGCGTAGGTACACTTAGGTCCTACGAGCAGTACTTC.